Included here is one T cell receptor beta chain sequence, with context. This clonotype has a count of ten or more. Its binding antigen is unknown. No qualities accompany the bases; no much larger clone lies one base away. The sample is drawn from a study of T-cell reconstitution after alpha-beta-depleted transplantation in children (TCRdb year 2016). For the study in its entirety: The study quantitatively tracked T-cell immune reconstitution after TCRalphabeta/CD19-depleted allogeneic hematopoietic cell transplantation in children using TCR repertoire profiling.

The investigation overall reported the following: The frequencies of hyperexpanded clones fell over the following months, and after one year, T-cell counts and TCRbeta diversity were mostly attributed to newly produced T cells. In some patients, high TCRbeta diversity at day 60 was attributed to recipient T cells and intrathymic progenitors that had survived conditioning. Apparently early alphabetaT-cell count recovery about two months after transplant reportedly relied on only several hundred rapidly expanded clones derived from non-depleted graft cells.

The library was made by PCR. The listed sequencing device is Illumina HiSeq 2500. To normalize quantification of the TCRbeta repertoire, the TCR libraries were built with molecular barcoding that relied on unique molecular identifiers. Clones were called with MiXCR by TCRdb after fastp trimmed the public reads at Q25, and only in-frame beta chains were retained. CDR3 protein duplicates are merged, each entry listing the most common genes and DNA. In all, the sample holds around 440,000 distinct CDR3 sequences, and about 10% of those were seen once. The ten largest clonotypes hold just over 2% of the sample. The treatment or condition label, as the study defines it: allogeneic hematopoietic cell transplantation with graft depleted of TCRalphabeta T cells and CD19 B cells. Transplant recipients were children who received TCRalphabeta/CD19-depleted allogeneic hematopoietic cell grafts. The CDR1 and CDR2 encoded by the germline V gene are SQVTM and ANQGSEA. The CDR3 contains 12 residues, cysteine and phenylalanine counted. The read is trimmed to its CDR3 DNA, 36 bases read in frame from base 1. Relative to germline, V is 4 bases shorter and J is 3 bases shorter, with 10 bases between their ends.

The source is a child aged 2-15 years with inherited bone marrow failure, due to receive a stem cell transplant. The V and J genes are TRBV29-1 and TRBJ2-7; the D gene is possibly TRBD2, with 5 bases matching. The specimen was PBMCs, collected before TCRalphabeta/CD19-depleted stem cell transplant. CDR3 reads: CSVGSDGYEQYF. The DNA is TGCAGCGTTGGTAGCGACGGCTACGAGCAGTACTTC.